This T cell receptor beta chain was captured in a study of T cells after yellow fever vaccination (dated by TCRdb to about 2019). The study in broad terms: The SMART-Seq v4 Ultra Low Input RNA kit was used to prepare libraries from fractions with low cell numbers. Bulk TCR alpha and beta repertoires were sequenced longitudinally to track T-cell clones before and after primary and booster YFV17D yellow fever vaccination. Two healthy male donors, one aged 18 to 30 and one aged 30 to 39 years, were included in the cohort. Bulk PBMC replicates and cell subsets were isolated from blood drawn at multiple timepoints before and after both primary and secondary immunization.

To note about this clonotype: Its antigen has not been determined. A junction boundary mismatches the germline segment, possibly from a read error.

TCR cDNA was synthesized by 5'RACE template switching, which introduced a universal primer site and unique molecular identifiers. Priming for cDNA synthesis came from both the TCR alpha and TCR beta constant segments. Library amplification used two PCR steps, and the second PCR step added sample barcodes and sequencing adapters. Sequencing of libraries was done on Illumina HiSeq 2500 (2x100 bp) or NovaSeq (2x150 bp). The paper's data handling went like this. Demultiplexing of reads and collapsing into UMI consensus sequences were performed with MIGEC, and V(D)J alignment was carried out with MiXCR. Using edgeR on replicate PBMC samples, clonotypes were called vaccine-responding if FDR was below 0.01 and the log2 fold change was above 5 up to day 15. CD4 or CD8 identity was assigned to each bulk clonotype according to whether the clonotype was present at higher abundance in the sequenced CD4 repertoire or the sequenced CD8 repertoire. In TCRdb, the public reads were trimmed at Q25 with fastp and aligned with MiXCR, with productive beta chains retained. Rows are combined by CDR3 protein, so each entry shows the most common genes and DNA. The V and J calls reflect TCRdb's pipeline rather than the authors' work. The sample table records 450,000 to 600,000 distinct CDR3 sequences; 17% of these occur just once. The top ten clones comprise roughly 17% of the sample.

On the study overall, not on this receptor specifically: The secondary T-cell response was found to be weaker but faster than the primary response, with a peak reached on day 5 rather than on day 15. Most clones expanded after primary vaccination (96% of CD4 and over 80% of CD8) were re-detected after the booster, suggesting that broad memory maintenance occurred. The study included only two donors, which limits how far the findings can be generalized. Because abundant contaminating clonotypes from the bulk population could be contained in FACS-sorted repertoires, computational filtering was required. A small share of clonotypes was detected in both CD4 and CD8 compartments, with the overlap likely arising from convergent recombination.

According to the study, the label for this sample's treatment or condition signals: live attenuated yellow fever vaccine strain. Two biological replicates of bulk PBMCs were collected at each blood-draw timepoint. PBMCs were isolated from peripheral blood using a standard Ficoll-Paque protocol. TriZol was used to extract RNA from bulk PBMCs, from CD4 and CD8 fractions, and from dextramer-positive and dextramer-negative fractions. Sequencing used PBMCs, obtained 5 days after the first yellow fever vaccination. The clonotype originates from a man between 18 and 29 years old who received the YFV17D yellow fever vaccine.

The nucleotide sequence is given as TGTGCTAGCAGCTTAGCGAGGAATAGCGGGGGAAAAAACATTCAGTACTTC. Translated, this gives CASSLARNSGGKNIQYF. The rearranged chain carries TRBV7-7 and TRBJ2-4, with TRBD2 matching 9 junction bases. The germline V gene (reference sequence) provides CDR1 SSHAT and CDR2 FNYEAQ. Inclusive of the bounding cysteine and phenylalanine, the CDR3 is 17 residues long. The only DNA kept is the CDR3, 51 bases in frame from the first base.